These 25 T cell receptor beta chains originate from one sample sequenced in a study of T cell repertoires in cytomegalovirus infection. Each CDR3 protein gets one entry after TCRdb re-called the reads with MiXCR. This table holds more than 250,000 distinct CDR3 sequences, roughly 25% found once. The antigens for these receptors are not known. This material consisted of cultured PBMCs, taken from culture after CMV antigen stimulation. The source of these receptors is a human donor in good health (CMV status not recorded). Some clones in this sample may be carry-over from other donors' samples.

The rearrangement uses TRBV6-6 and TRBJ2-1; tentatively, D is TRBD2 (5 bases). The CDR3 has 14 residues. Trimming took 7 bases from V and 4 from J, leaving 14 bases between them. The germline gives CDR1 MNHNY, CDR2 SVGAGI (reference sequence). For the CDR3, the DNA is TGTGCCAGCAAGGGAGCAAGGCCTTACAATGAGCAGTTCTTC. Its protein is CASKGARPYNEQFF.

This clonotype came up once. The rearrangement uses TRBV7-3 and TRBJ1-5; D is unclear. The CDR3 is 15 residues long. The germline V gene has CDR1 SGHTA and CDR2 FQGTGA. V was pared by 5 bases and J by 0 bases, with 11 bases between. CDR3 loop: CASSLDGNSNQPQHF. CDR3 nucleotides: TGTGCCAGCAGCCTCGACGGAAATAGCAATCAGCCCCAGCATTTT.

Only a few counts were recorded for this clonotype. This CDR3 reads CASSLTGNSNQPQHF. CDR3 bases: TGTGCCAGCAGCCTGACGGGGAATAGCAATCAGCCCCAGCATTTT. The chain uses TRBV4-2 and TRBJ1-5; D gene ambiguous. Germline V gives CDR1 LGHNA, CDR2 YNFKEQ. Trimming left V 4 bases short and J 0 bases short, with 10 bases between. The CDR3 totals 15 residues.

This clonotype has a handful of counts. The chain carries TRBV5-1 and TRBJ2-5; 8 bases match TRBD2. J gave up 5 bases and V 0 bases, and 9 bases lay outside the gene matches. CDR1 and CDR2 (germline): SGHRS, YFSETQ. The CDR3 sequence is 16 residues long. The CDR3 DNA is TGCGCCAGCAGCTTGGCAGCAGCGGGAGACGGGGAGACCCAGTACTTC. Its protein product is CASSLAAAGDGETQYF.

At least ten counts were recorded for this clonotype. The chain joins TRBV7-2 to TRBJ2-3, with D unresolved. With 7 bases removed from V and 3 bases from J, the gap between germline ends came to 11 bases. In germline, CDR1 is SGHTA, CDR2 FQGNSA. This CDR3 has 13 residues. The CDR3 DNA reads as TGTGCCAGCAATCAGATTCGGACAGATACGCAGTATTTT. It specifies CASNQIRTDTQYF.

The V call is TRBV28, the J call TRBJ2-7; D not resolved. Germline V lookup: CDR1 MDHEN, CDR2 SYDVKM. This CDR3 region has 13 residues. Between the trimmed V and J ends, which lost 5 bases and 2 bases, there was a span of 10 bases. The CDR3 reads CASSPDGPYEQYV. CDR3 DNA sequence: TGTGCCAGCAGTCCCGACGGCCCCTACGAGCAGTACGTC.

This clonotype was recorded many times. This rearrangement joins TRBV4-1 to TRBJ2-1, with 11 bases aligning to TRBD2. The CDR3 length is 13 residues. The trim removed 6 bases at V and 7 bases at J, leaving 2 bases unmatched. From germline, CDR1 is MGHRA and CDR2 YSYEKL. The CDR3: CASRTSGINEQFF. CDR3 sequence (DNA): TGCGCCAGCAGGACTAGCGGGATTAATGAGCAGTTCTTC.

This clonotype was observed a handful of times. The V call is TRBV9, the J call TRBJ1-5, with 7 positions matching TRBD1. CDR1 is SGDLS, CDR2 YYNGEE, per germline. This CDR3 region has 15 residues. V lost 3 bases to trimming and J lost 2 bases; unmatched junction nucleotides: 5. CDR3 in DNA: TGTGCCAGCAGCGCAACAGGGGTGGGCAATCAGCCCCAGCATTTT. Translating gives CASSATGVGNQPQHF.

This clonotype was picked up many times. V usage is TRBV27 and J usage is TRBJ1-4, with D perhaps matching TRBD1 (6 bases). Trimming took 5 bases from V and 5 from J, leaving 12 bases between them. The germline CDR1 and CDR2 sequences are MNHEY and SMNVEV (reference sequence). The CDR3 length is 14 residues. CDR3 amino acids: CASSPRTVNEKLFF. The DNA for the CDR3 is TGTGCCAGCAGTCCTCGGACAGTGAATGAAAAACTGTTTTTT.

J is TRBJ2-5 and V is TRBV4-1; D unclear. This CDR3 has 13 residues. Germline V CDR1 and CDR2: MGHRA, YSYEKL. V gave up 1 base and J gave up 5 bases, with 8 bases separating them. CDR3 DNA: TGCGCCAGCAGCCAAGGCAATTTGGAGACCCAGTACTTC. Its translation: CASSQGNLETQYF.

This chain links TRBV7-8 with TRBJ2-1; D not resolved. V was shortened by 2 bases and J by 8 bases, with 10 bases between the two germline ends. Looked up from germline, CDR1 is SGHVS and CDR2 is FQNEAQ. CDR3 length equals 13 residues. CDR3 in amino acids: CASSLRIYHEQFF. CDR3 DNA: TGTGCCAGCAGCTTAAGGATATACCATGAGCAGTTCTTC. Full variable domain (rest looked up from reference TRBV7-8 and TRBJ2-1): GAGVSQSPRYKVAKRGQDVALRCDPISGHVSLFWYQQALGQGPEFLTYFQNEAQLDKSGLPSDRFFAERPEGSVSTLKIQRTQQEDSAVYLCASSLRIYHEQFFGPGTRLTVL.

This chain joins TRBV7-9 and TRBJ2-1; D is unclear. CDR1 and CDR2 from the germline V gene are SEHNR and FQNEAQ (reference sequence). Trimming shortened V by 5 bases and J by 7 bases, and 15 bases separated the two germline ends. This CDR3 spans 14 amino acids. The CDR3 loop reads CASSGDYLRNEQFF. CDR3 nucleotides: TGTGCCAGCAGCGGAGATTACCTACGGAATGAGCAGTTCTTC.

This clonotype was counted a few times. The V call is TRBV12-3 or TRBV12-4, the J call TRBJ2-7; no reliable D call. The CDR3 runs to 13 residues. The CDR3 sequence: CASSLAAGTLQHV. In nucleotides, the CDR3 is TGTGCCAGCAGTTTAGCGGCCGGTACCCTTCAACACGTC.

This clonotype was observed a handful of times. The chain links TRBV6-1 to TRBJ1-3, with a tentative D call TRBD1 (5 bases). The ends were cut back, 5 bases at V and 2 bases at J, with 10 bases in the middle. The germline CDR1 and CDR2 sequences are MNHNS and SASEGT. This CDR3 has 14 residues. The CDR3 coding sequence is TGTGCCAGCAGTTTGCGGGGGACTGGAAACACCATATATTTT. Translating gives CASSLRGTGNTIYF.

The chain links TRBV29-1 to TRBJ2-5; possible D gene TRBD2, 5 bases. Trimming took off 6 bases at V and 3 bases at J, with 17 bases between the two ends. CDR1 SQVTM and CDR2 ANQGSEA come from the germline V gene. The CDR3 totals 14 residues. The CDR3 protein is CSVSPNGEKETQYF. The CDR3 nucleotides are TGCAGCGTCTCCCCCAACGGGGAGAAAGAGACCCAGTACTTC.

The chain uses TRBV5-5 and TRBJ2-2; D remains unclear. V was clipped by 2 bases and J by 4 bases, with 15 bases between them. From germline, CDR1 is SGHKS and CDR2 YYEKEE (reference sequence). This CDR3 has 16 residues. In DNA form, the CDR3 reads TGTGCCAGCAGCTTTTTCTTGCCAGTTTCCACCGGGGAGCTGTTTTTT. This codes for CASSFFLPVSTGELFF.

The CDR3 DNA follows: TGCAGTGCTAAGACTAGCGGCTTCTCCTACGAGCAGTACTTC. It encodes CSAKTSGFSYEQYF. V usage is TRBV20-1 and J usage is TRBJ2-7, with TRBD2 matching 9 bases. The germline gives CDR1 DFQATT, CDR2 SNEGSKA (reference sequence). This CDR3 is built from 14 residues. The ends lost 4 bases at V and 0 bases at J; junction bases unmatched: 4.

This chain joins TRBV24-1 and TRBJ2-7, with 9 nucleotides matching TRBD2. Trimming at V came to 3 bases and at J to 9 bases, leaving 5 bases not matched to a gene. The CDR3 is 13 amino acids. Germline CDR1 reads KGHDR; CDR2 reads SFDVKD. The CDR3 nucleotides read TGTGCCACCAGTGATAGCGGGAGGAAGGCGCAGTACTTC. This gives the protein CATSDSGRKAQYF.

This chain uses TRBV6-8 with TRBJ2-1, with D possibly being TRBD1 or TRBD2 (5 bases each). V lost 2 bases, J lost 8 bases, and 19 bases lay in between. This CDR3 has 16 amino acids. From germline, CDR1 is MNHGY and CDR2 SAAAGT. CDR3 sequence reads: CASSYGTRTYNYEQFF. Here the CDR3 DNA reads TGTGCCAGCAGTTACGGGACCCGGACCTACAATTATGAGCAGTTCTTC.

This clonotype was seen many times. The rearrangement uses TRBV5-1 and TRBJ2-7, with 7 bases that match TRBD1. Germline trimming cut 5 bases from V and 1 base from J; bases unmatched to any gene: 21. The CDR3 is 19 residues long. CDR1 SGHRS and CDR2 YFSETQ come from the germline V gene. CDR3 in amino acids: CASSYSPDRLVGSSYEQYV. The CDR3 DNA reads TGCGCCAGCAGTTACTCTCCGGACAGGTTAGTGGGCAGTTCCTACGAGCAGTACGTC.

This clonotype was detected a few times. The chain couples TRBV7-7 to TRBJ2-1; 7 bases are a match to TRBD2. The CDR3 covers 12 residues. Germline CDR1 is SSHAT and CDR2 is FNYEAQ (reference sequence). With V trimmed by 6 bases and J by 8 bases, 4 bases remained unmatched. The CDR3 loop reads CASSATSDEQFF. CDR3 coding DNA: TGTGCCAGCAGTGCTACTAGCGATGAGCAGTTCTTC.

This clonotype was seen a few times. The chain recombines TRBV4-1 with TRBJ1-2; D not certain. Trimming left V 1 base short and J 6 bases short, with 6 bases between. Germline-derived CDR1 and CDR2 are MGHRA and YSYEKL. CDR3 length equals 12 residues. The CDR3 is CASSQGPDGYTF. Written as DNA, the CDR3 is TGCGCCAGCAGCCAAGGGCCCGATGGCTACACCTTC.

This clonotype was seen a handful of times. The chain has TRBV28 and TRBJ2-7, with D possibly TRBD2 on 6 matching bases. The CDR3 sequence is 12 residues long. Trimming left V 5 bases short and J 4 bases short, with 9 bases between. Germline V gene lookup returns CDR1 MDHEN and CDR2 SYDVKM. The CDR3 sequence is CASSLGRYEQYV. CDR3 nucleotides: TGTGCCAGCAGTCTGGGGAGGTACGAGCAGTACGTC.

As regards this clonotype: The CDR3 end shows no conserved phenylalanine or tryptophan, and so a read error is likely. This chain's CDR3 is CASSEFEGSDLNQPQHC. The CDR3 DNA reads as TGCGCCAGCAGTGAATTCGAGGGATCGGACCTGAATCAGCCCCAGCATTGT. The chain couples TRBV10-2 to TRBJ1-5, with D unresolved. V was clipped by 3 bases and J by 4 bases, with 19 bases between them. In germline, CDR1 is WSHSY, CDR2 SAAADI. This CDR3 spans 17 amino acids.

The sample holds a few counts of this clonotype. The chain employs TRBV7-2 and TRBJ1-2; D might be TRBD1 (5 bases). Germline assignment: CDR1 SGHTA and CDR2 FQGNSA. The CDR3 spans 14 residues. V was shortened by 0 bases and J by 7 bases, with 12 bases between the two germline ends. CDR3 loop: CASSLAFRESGYTF. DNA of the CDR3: TGTGCCAGCAGCTTAGCTTTCAGGGAGTCTGGCTACACCTTC.